This TCR beta chain was observed in a study of blood T cell repertoires in COVID-19. As for the study in general: From the United States, Italy and Spain came samples of acute and convalescent COVID-19. The analysed material was cDNA or gDNA that came from T cells, B-cell-depleted T cells, or PBMCs.

Study processing details: Amplifying reference gene primers gave estimates of nucleated cell counts. The method was immunoSEQ multiplex PCR; TCRdb's version includes in-frame clones alone and lacks a portion of them. That table furnishes V, J and clone size, whereas the DNA furnished D and trimming. The sample carries roughly 230,000 clones, 70% to 90% recorded once. The ends were cut back, 3 bases at V and 3 bases at J, with 8 bases in the middle. This CDR3 region has 13 residues. This TCR was sampled from a woman aged 55 to 70 with active or convalescent COVID-19. The chain is built from TRBV12-3 or TRBV12-4 and TRBJ1-2; no firm D call. Sequencing was performed on peripheral blood. The CDR3 here is CASSLVAHYGYTF. For the CDR3, the DNA is TGTGCCAGCAGTTTGGTGGCCCACTATGGCTACACCTTC.